The 31 T cell receptor beta chains below all came from one sample that was sequenced in a study of blood T cell repertoires in COVID-19. Libraries were prepared by immunoSEQ multiplex PCR; TCRdb keeps only in-frame clonotypes and omits some of them. In the table there are 70,000 or so clones, about 90% of which are singletons. What was sequenced was peripheral blood. These TCRs come from a human donor in a cohort sampled during active COVID-19.

The chain links TRBV15 to TRBJ2-7, with D maybe TRBD1 (6 bases). The V and J ends lost 1 base and 6 bases respectively, with 10 bases between them. The CDR3 covers 13 residues. CDR1 is LNHNV, CDR2 YYDKDF, per germline (reference sequence). CDR3 loop: CATSRAGTSEQYF. CDR3 DNA sequence: TGTGCCACCAGCAGAGCAGGGACAAGCGAGCAGTACTTC. The complete variable domain, with remaining parts taken from reference TRBV15 and TRBJ2-7, reads DAMVIQNPRYQVTQFGKPVTLSCSQTLNHNVMYWYQQKSSQAPKLLFHYYDKDFNNEADTPDNFQSRRPNTSFCFLDIRSPGLGDTAMYLCATSRAGTSEQYFGPGTRLTVT.

The CDR3 coding sequence is TGTGCCAGCAGCCCCCGGTCCCACAGGGCCATTAATGAAAAACTGTTTTTT. Its translation is CASSPRSHRAINEKLFF. The chain joins TRBV9 to TRBJ1-4; D possibly corresponds to TRBD1 (6 bases). Trimming removed 4 bases at V and 4 bases at J, with 20 bases between. The V gene's germline CDR1 is SGDLS and CDR2 YYNGEE. The CDR3 length is 17 residues.

The chain uses TRBV9 and TRBJ1-4; TRBD1 might be the D (5 bases). The CDR3 length is 13 residues. Deletions cut 3 bases from V and 3 bases from J, with 6 bases between. Germline CDR1 is SGDLS and CDR2 is YYNGEE. The CDR3 DNA follows: TGTGCCAGCAGCGAGGGGCCTAATGAAAAACTGTTTTTT. Translating it yields CASSEGPNEKLFF.

The sample holds one count of this clone. The DNA for the CDR3 is TGTGCCAGCAGCCAAGATCTGGGGAGTTCCTACGAGCAGTACTTC. This sequence encodes CASSQDLGSSYEQYF. The chain uses TRBV3-1 (or the pseudogene TRBV3-2) and TRBJ2-7; a weak D match, TRBD2 (5 bases). With 0 bases removed from V and 1 base from J, the gap between germline ends came to 10 bases. The CDR3 spans 15 residues. Germline CDR1 and CDR2: LGHDT and YNNKEL (reference sequence).

This chain links TRBV27 with TRBJ2-7; tentatively, D is TRBD1 (6 bases). The germline V and J ends were trimmed by 6 bases and 4 bases, with 22 bases remaining between them. CDR1 is MNHEY, CDR2 SMNVEV, per germline (reference sequence). CDR3 length equals 16 residues. CDR3 in DNA: TGTGCCAGCAGAAGCTCACACCAGGACAGATGGTACGAGCAGTACTTC. Its translation: CASRSSHQDRWYEQYF.

This chain uses TRBV30 with TRBJ2-7; the match to TRBD1 covers 8 bases. V dropped 2 bases and J dropped 3; count of bases not matched to a gene: 15. The CDR3 sequence is 17 residues long. The germline gives CDR1 GTSNPN, CDR2 SVGIG (reference sequence). The CDR3 nucleotides are TGTGCCTGGAGTAACCCGATGACAGGGGTAACCAACTACGAGCAGTACTTC. Its protein product is CAWSNPMTGVTNYEQYF.

V is TRBV6-5 and J is TRBJ2-7, with 15 bases aligning to TRBD2. Germline assignment: CDR1 MNHEY and CDR2 SVGAGI. This CDR3 region has 16 residues. V was pared by 0 bases and J by 4 bases, with 1 base of the junction left unmatched. CDR3 region: CASSYSGLAGGYEQYF. The CDR3 DNA sequence: TGTGCCAGCAGTTACTCTGGACTAGCGGGGGGGTACGAGCAGTACTTC.

The chain couples TRBV9 to TRBJ2-3, with TRBD2 as a possible D gene (6 bases). Between the trimmed V and J ends, which lost 3 bases and 7 bases, there was a span of 24 bases. This CDR3 is 17 amino acids long. Germline V gene lookup returns CDR1 SGDLS and CDR2 YYNGEE. CDR3 DNA: TGTGCCAGCAGCGGATTATGGGGGGACTCGTCAGCTTATACGCAGTATTTT. It is translated as CASSGLWGDSSAYTQYF.

CDR3 DNA: TGTGCCAGCAGCCCCGATCGAGGTAAGAACACTGAAGCTTTCTTT. Translated: CASSPDRGKNTEAFF. The V and J genes are TRBV7-2 and TRBJ1-1; D remains ambiguous. The germline CDR1 and CDR2 sequences are SGHTA and FQGNSA. The CDR3 is 15 residues long. Trimming removed 5 bases at V and 1 base at J, with 14 bases between.

The chain links TRBV14 to TRBJ1-2, with TRBD1 as a possible D gene (5 bases). V dropped 1 base and J dropped 2 bases, with 11 bases sitting between them. The germline gives CDR1 SGHDN, CDR2 FVKESK. The CDR3 is made up of 15 amino acids. The CDR3 is CASSQGQGRNYGYTF. The CDR3 coding sequence is TGTGCCAGCAGCCAAGGGCAGGGCCGAAACTATGGCTACACCTTC.

The chain employs TRBV2 and TRBJ1-3; 7 bases are a match to TRBD1. This CDR3 spans 20 amino acids. Germline V gene sequence: CDR1 SNHLY, CDR2 FYNNEI. V shed 5 bases and J 0 bases; nucleotides not matched to a gene: 19. The CDR3 region is CASSRRTTGAHTSSGNTIYF. CDR3 bases: TGTGCCAGCAGTCGTCGAACTACAGGGGCCCACACCAGCTCTGGAAACACCATATATTTT.

V and J are TRBV18 and TRBJ2-7; 8 bases agree with TRBD2. The germline V gene has CDR1 KGHSH and CDR2 LQKENI. Unmatched junction bases numbered 7, after V lost 6 bases and J lost 0 bases. This CDR3 is 15 amino acids long. The CDR3 DNA is TGTGCCAGCTCCCGACTAGCGTCTAGCTCCTACGAGCAGTACTTC. Protein product: CASSRLASSSYEQYF.

V gene TRBV11-2 combines with J gene TRBJ1-1, with TRBD1 matching over 11 bases. V was pared by 5 bases and J by 3 bases, with 11 bases of the junction left unmatched. CDR3 length: 17 amino acids. CDR1 is SGHAT, CDR2 FQNNGV, per germline. CDR3 nucleotides: TGTGCCAGCAGCCCTAAATGGACAGGGGGCTTGGACACTGAAGCTTTCTTT. Its protein product is CASSPKWTGGLDTEAFF. The full variable domain, its missing parts supplied by reference TRBV11-2 and TRBJ1-1, is EAGVAQSPRYKIIEKRQSVAFWCNPISGHATLYWYQQILGQGPKLLIQFQNNGVVDDSQLPKDRFSAERLKGVDSTLKIQPAKLEDSAVYLCASSPKWTGGLDTEAFFGQGTRLTVV.

The chain links TRBV28 to TRBJ2-1, with 8 bases matching TRBD2. The length of the CDR3 is 12 residues. V lost 3 bases to trimming and J lost 12 bases; unmatched junction nucleotides: 4. CDR1 MDHEN and CDR2 SYDVKM come from the germline V gene. The CDR3 spells CASSFGLAGQFF. The CDR3 bases are TGTGCCAGCAGTTTCGGGCTAGCGGGGCAGTTCTTC.

V usage is TRBV7-9 and J usage is TRBJ1-3; D possibly corresponds to TRBD1 (5 bases). Germline V gene lookup returns CDR1 SEHNR and CDR2 FQNEAQ (reference sequence). The ends were cut back, 8 bases at V and 2 bases at J, with 16 bases in the middle. The CDR3 runs 15 residues. CDR3 nucleotide sequence: TGTGCCAGCGGCTGGGGGGAGAGAACTGGAAACACCATATATTTT. Amino acids: CASGWGERTGNTIYF.

The V call is TRBV4-2, the J call TRBJ1-2; no firm D call. The CDR3 is 15 amino acids. Per the germline V gene, CDR1 is LGHNA and CDR2 is YNFKEQ. V was cut by 2 bases and J by 1 base, with 11 bases left in between. The CDR3 region is CASSQLLEDNYGYTF. The CDR3 bases are TGTGCCAGCAGCCAACTCCTCGAGGATAACTATGGCTACACCTTC.

The V gene is TRBV15, the J gene TRBJ2-6, with D maybe TRBD1 (5 bases). Germline lookup yields CDR1 LNHNV and CDR2 YYDKDF (reference sequence). The CDR3 sequence is 15 residues long. V was pared by 3 bases and J by 4 bases, with 10 bases between. CDR3 sequence reads: CATSSRATGANVLTF. CDR3 DNA: TGTGCCACCAGCAGCAGGGCGACAGGGGCCAACGTCCTGACTTTC.

V and J are TRBV5-1 and TRBJ1-1; a possible D gene is TRBD1 (5 bases). Germline V CDR1 and CDR2: SGHRS, YFSETQ. The V end lost 4 bases, the J end lost 3 bases, and 19 bases lay between the germline ends. The CDR3 is 16 residues long. The DNA for the CDR3 is TGCGCCAGCAGCCCGGACGCAGTTTCGGGGGACACTGAAGCTTTCTTT. Translating gives CASSPDAVSGDTEAFF.

This rearrangement joins TRBV12-3 or TRBV12-4 to TRBJ1-1; TRBD1 agrees at 8 bases. Germline trimming cut 6 bases from V and 3 bases from J; bases unmatched to any gene: 3. This CDR3 is 13 amino acids long. The CDR3 sequence: CASSETGDTEAFF. As DNA, the CDR3 is TGTGCCAGCAGCGAGACAGGGGACACTGAAGCTTTCTTT.

The V and J genes are TRBV28 and TRBJ2-7; 8 bases line up with TRBD1. From germline, CDR1 is MDHEN and CDR2 SYDVKM. With 4 bases clipped from V and 5 bases from J, the junction kept 10 bases outside the gene matches. The CDR3 is 15 residues long. This CDR3 is CASSSQTGEDHEQYF. CDR3 nucleotides: TGTGCCAGCAGTTCGCAGACAGGGGAGGACCACGAGCAGTACTTC.

The chain carries TRBV2 and TRBJ2-2; tentative D call: TRBD2 (6 bases). With 6 bases removed from V and 3 bases from J, the gap between germline ends came to 17 bases. This CDR3 spans 16 amino acids. Germline assignment: CDR1 SNHLY and CDR2 FYNNEI. In DNA, the CDR3 is TGTGCCAGCAGCGACCCGCTGGGGGGTTACACCGGGGAGCTGTTTTTT. Its translation is CASSDPLGGYTGELFF.

The CDR3 bases are TGTGCCTGGTGCACCGGGGACGAGCAGTACTTC. Its protein is CAWCTGDEQYF. The chain recombines TRBV30 with TRBJ2-7; weak D call: TRBD2 (5 bases). The V end was cut by 5 bases, the J end by 5 bases, with 10 bases between. The CDR3 length is 11 residues. Germline V CDR1 and CDR2: GTSNPN, SVGIG (reference sequence).

The rearrangement links TRBV27 to TRBJ1-1, with unresolved D. The length of the CDR3 is 14 residues. V gave up 3 bases and J gave up 3 bases, with 11 bases separating them. Per the germline V gene, CDR1 is MNHEY and CDR2 is SMNVEV (reference sequence). The CDR3 nucleotides are TGTGCCAGCAGTTTTCGTTTAGCCGACACTGAAGCTTTCTTT. Amino acids: CASSFRLADTEAFF.

This clone turned up a few times. The chain couples TRBV7-9 to TRBJ1-1; TRBD1 matches 8 bases. Germline trimming cut 2 bases from V and 3 bases from J; bases unmatched to any gene: 5. The CDR3 is 15 amino acids. In germline, CDR1 is SEHNR, CDR2 FQNEAQ (reference sequence). In DNA form, the CDR3 reads TGTGCCAGCAGCTTACCACAGGGGGGGTACACTGAAGCTTTCTTT. Translated, it gives CASSLPQGGYTEAFF.

The chain couples TRBV19 to TRBJ2-6, with D maybe TRBD1 (5 bases). The germline V and J ends were trimmed by 3 bases and 4 bases, with 7 bases remaining between them. This CDR3 is 14 amino acids long. CDR1 and CDR2 (germline): LNHDA, SQIVND (reference sequence). The CDR3 region is CASSIGAGANVLTF. The CDR3 region has the DNA TGTGCCAGTAGTATTGGGGCAGGGGCCAACGTCCTGACTTTC.

The chain combines TRBV7-2 with TRBJ2-6; D ambiguous. CDR1 and CDR2 from the germline V gene are SGHTA and FQGNSA. Trimming stripped 5 bases from V and 4 bases from J, with 24 bases between. This CDR3 is built from 19 residues. DNA of the CDR3: TGTGCCAGCAGCCTCGCCGACCGCGGTTTGCCGAAGGGGGCCAACGTCCTGACTTTC. Its translation is CASSLADRGLPKGANVLTF.

This chain uses TRBV11-3 with TRBJ2-7, with TRBD1 matching over 9 bases. The germline gives CDR1 SGHNT, CDR2 YENEEA. This CDR3 spans 13 amino acids. Trimming took 5 bases from V and 6 from J; bases not matched to a gene: 5. CDR3 sequence reads: CASSTGTGREQYF. The CDR3 DNA follows: TGTGCCAGCAGCACCGGGACAGGGCGCGAGCAGTACTTC. The full variable domain, with the rest looked up from reference TRBV11-3 and TRBJ2-7, is EAGVVQSPRYKIIEKKQPVAFWCNPISGHNTLYWYLQNLGQGPELLIRYENEEAVDDSQLPKDRFSAERLKGVDSTLKIQPAELGDSAVYLCASSTGTGREQYFGPGTRLTVT.

The count of this clone is one. V is TRBV11-3 and J is TRBJ2-2; 8 bases agree with TRBD1. The trim removed 5 bases at V and 1 base at J, leaving 3 bases unmatched. Germline V CDR1 and CDR2: SGHNT, YENEEA. The CDR3 consists of 15 residues. In DNA form, the CDR3 reads TGTGCCAGCAGCCATGGACAGGGGAACACCGGGGAGCTGTTTTTT. It translates to CASSHGQGNTGELFF.

The chain employs TRBV6-5 and TRBJ1-6; 8 nucleotides line up with TRBD1. With V trimmed by 5 bases and J by 7 bases, 4 bases remained unmatched. Looked up from germline, CDR1 is MNHEY and CDR2 is SVGAGI. There are 14 residues in the CDR3. CDR3 in DNA: TGTGCCAGCAGTCCCCGGGACAGGAATTCACCCCTCCACTTT. The encoded protein is CASSPRDRNSPLHF.

For the CDR3, the DNA is TGTGCCAGCAGCCACCTCCTAGGTGGAGAAGAGACCCAGTACTTC. Protein product: CASSHLLGGEETQYF. The V call is TRBV14, the J call TRBJ2-5; D unclear. CDR1 is SGHDN and CDR2 is FVKESK in the germline V gene. The CDR3 covers 15 residues. Trimming took 3 bases from V and 3 from J, leaving 14 bases between them.

This sequence joins TRBV2 and TRBJ1-5, with a weak D call TRBD1 (5 bases). Deletions cut 6 bases from V and 5 bases from J, with 20 bases between. CDR1 SNHLY and CDR2 FYNNEI come from the germline V gene. This CDR3 comprises 16 residues. CDR3 DNA sequence: TGTGCCAGCAGCGGAACGACAGCGAAAGAAGATCAGCCCCAGCATTTT. Translating gives CASSGTTAKEDQPQHF.